Reported below is one T cell receptor (beta chain). Its antigen is currently unknown. Trimming cost V 5 bases and J 1 base, with 17 bases left between them. Germline lookup yields CDR1 MGHRA and CDR2 YSYEKL. The CDR3 has 16 amino acids. The entry originates in a study of CD8+ T cells in alopecia areata. Study observations and caveats: Among patients, TCR sharing was less clear than in mice, a difference possibly due in part to HLA diversity in the patient population. Especially in alopecia totalis/universalis, lesional scalp showed greater clonality than normal scalp did. Scalp sample data also include resident alphabeta T cells from normal skin.

It was from PBMCs that CD4+ and CD8+ T cells were sorted. Isolated RNA was reverse transcribed into cDNA used as the sequencing template. This table comes from immunoSEQ multiplex PCR, and its TCRdb copy is limited to in-frame clones, with some not included. This table has under 150,000 clones, 62% appearing once. The chain joins TRBV4-1 to TRBJ2-5; D is possibly TRBD1 or TRBD2 (5 bases each). Sequenced: CD8+ T cells sorted from blood. The receptor was derived from a human donor in good health. The CDR3 is CASSAGTSRFQETQYF. CDR3 nucleotides: TGCGCCAGCAGCGCTGGGACGTCAAGATTCCAAGAGACCCAGTACTTC.